Listed here are 6 T cell receptor beta chains from one sample, sequenced in a study of T cells in Graves' hyperthyroidism and ophthalmopathy. Amplification targeted TCR beta CDR3 regions from RNA transcripts. RT-PCR in the first round (using the HTBI primer set) targeted the TCR CDR3. TCRdb re-analysed the multiplex PCR reads in MiXCR, keeping a single row per CDR3 protein. The sample has some 570,000 distinct CDR3 sequences; approximately 17% are singletons. Sequenced material: blood. Every receptor here comes from a woman younger than 30 with Graves' ophthalmopathy.

This clonotype was detected only a few times. The V and J genes are TRBV6-1 and TRBJ1-4; 8 bases match TRBD1. V gave up 5 bases and J gave up 4 bases; unmatched junction bases: 6. Germline-derived CDR1 and CDR2 are MNHNS and SASEGT. The CDR3 is made up of 15 amino acids. The CDR3 bases are TGTGCCAGCAGTTTAGGACAGGGCGTTAATGAAAAACTGTTTTTT. Translated: CASSLGQGVNEKLFF.

This clonotype was seen at least ten times. The chain carries TRBV30 and TRBJ1-2; a weak D match, TRBD1 (5 bases). Per germline, CDR1 GTSNPN and CDR2 SVGIG (reference sequence). The CDR3 covers 16 residues. Between the trimmed V and J ends, which lost 0 bases and 0 bases, there was a span of 14 bases. This CDR3 reads CAWSVGTANTNYGYTF. The DNA for the CDR3 is TGTGCCTGGAGTGTAGGGACCGCCAATACTAACTATGGCTACACCTTC.

In its sample, this clonotype was seen a few times. The chain has TRBV27 and TRBJ1-1; D is unclear. The CDR3 is made up of 13 amino acids. Germline loops: CDR1 MNHEY, CDR2 SMNVEV (reference sequence). The germline V and J ends were trimmed by 8 bases and 1 base, with 11 bases remaining between them. The CDR3 region is CASGDLENTEAFF. The CDR3, as DNA: TGTGCCAGCGGGGATTTGGAGAACACTGAAGCTTTCTTT.

This clonotype showed up just a few times. A much more abundant neighbour one base away suggests this may be a read error. This rearrangement joins TRBV12-3 or TRBV12-4 to TRBJ2-3; a possible D gene is TRBD1 (8 bases). This CDR3 has 15 amino acids. V shed 10 bases and J shed 5 bases, with 22 bases lying between them. The CDR3 protein is CANRGGEDSRDTQYF. Here the CDR3 DNA reads TGTGCCAACAGGGGGGGGGAGGATTCCCGAGATACGCAGTATTTT.

The sample holds many counts of this clonotype. V is TRBV5-5 and J is TRBJ1-2, with a weak D call TRBD1 (6 bases). From germline, CDR1 is SGHKS and CDR2 YYEKEE (reference sequence). Between the trimmed V and J ends, which lost 4 bases and 4 bases, there was a span of 17 bases. This CDR3 contains 15 residues. The CDR3 is CASSPTGRGVYGYTF. DNA of the CDR3: TGTGCCAGCAGCCCCACAGGGAGGGGTGTCTATGGCTACACCTTC.

This chain uses TRBV20-1 with TRBJ1-5; the D gene is possibly TRBD1 (6 bases). The V and J ends lost 1 base and 6 bases respectively, with 7 bases between them. Germline CDR1 reads DFQATT; CDR2 reads SNEGSKA (reference sequence). This CDR3 is 12 amino acids long. CDR3 nucleotides: TGCAGTGCTAGAGTGGGGGCTCAGCCCCAGCATTTT. Its protein product is CSARVGAQPQHF.